The clone carrying this TCR beta chain was seen only once. Its antigen is undetermined. This entry is derived from a study of CD8+ T cells in alopecia areata. On the study more broadly: Treatment of the treated patients consisted of oral tofacitinib, 5 to 10 mg twice daily. Whole-study findings and limits: Scalp clonality and expanded CD8+ clones among the top 100 were significantly decreased by tofacitinib. Relative to normal scalp, lesional scalp, especially alopecia totalis/universalis, showed higher clonality.

TCR sequencing used cDNA made by reverse transcription of extracted RNA. Produced via immunoSEQ multiplex PCR; TCRdb's table is partial and in-frame only. The top ten clones hold about 25% of a sample with 120,000 to 150,000 clones, roughly 82% of them seen once. Indicated treatment: oral pan-JAK inhibitor, 5-10 mg twice daily. Per the germline V gene, CDR1 is SEHNR and CDR2 is FQNEAQ (reference sequence). Trimming removed 5 bases from V and 5 bases from J, with 12 bases in between. The CDR3 length is 14 residues. The chain joins TRBV7-9 to TRBJ1-4; D perhaps matches TRBD1 (6 bases). The clonotype was recovered from a human donor with alopecia areata. The material sequenced was CD8+ T cells sorted from blood, taken at week 4, from a patient treated with tofacitinib. The CDR3 DNA follows: TGTGCCAGCAGCCGGACAGTAGAGAATGAAAAACTGTTTTTT. Translation gives CASSRTVENEKLFF.